This TCR beta chain was sequenced for a study of blood T cell repertoires in COVID-19. Across the study: Donors in the United States, Italy and Spain gave samples during acute or convalescent COVID-19. T cells, B-cell-depleted T cells, or PBMCs supplied cDNA or gDNA.

This clone was counted ten times or more. Per the original methods: Estimation of nucleated cell counts was performed using reference gene primer amplification. The method was immunoSEQ multiplex PCR; TCRdb's version includes in-frame clones alone and lacks a portion of them. The V and J calls and clone size were taken over from that table, and D and trimming were inferred from the DNA. The table lists about 110,000 clones, 71% of them singletons. Per the germline V gene, CDR1 is ENHRY and CDR2 is SYGVKD. Trimming removed 2 bases at V and 8 bases at J, with 15 bases between. The CDR3 is made up of 14 amino acids.

This rearrangement joins TRBV10-3 to TRBJ1-1; D unresolved. The TCR was taken from a human donor with acute or convalescent COVID-19. The donor label of this sample is uncertain. Material: peripheral blood. The CDR3 region has the DNA TGTGCCATCAGTGAGGGTAACGGTGAAAAGGAAGCTTTCTTT. The encoded protein is CAISEGNGEKEAFF.